This entry is about one TCR beta chain. What it recognizes is unknown. The data originate from a study of beta chain features in type 1 diabetes. Study observations and caveats: The naive, central memory and Treg TCRB repertoires showed an apparent similarity that was greater among patients than among healthy donors. No resolution was reached here on whether HLA type influences TCRB rearrangement. Shortening that was moderate but significant affected the TCRB CDR3s of Type 1 diabetes patients in all four CD4+ subsets.

All of the isolated RNA was reverse transcribed, so expressed TCRB transcripts were sequenced. Regulatory, naive and central memory T cell samples averaged around 3.6 million reads. This table comes from immunoSEQ multiplex PCR, and its TCRdb copy is limited to in-frame clones, with some not included. This table has roughly 230,000 clones, 11% appearing once. Trimming took 5 bases from V and 6 from J; bases not matched to a gene: 13. CDR3 size: 16 residues. CDR1 and CDR2 (germline): SQVTM, ANQGSEA. What was sequenced was naive CD4+ T cells from blood. This receptor was identified in a man aged 25-45 years with type 1 diabetes. This chain connects TRBV29-1 to TRBJ1-4; TRBD1 aligns across 9 bases. The CDR3 here is CSVYRSGQGHDEKLFF. CDR3 sequence (DNA): TGCAGCGTTTACAGATCGGGACAGGGACACGATGAAAAACTGTTTTTT.